The clone carrying this T cell receptor (beta chain) appeared many times. Its matching antigen is unknown. Using RNA transcripts, the TCR beta CDR3 regions were amplified. After a first-round RT-PCR with HTBI primers, a second-round multiplex PCR was run. TCRdb re-derived calls from the multiplex PCR reads in MiXCR, one entry per CDR3 protein. The table includes over a million distinct CDR3 sequences, 36% detected once. The record originates from a study of Graves' ophthalmopathy and Graves' hyperthyroidism. Study-wide results and limits: Separation of ophthalmopathy from stable hyperthyroidism was achieved by a 13-signature model, at approximately 90% sensitivity and 70% to 82% specificity.

The germline V gene has CDR1 SEHNR and CDR2 FQNEAQ (reference sequence). Trimming at V came to 5 bases and at J to 1 base, leaving 12 bases not matched to a gene. The CDR3 covers 17 residues. The TCR was taken from an adult man with Graves' hyperthyroidism. Sequencing was performed on peripheral blood or thyroid tissue (not recorded which). The rearrangement uses TRBV7-9 and TRBJ1-2; 8 bases are shared with TRBD1. The CDR3 sequence is CASSPVTGANNNYGYTF. The CDR3 region has the DNA TGTGCCAGCAGCCCCGTGACAGGGGCGAACAATAACTATGGCTACACCTTC.